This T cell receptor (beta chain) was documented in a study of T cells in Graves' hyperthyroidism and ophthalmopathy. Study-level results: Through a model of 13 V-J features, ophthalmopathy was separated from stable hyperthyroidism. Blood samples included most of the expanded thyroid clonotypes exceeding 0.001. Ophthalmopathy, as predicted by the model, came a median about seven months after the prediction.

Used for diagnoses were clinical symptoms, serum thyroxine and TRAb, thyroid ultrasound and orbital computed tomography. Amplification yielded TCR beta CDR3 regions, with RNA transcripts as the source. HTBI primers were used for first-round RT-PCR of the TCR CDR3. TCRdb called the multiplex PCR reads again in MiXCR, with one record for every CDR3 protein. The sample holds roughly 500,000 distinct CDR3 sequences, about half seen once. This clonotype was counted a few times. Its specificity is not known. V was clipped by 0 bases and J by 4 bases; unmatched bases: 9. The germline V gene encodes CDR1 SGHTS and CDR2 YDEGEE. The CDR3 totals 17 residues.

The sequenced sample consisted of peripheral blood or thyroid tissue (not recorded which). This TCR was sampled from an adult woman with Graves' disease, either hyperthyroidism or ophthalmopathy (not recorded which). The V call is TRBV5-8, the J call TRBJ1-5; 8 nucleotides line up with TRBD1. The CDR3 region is CASSLAGGKVRNQPQHF. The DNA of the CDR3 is TGTGCCAGCAGCTTGGCAGGGGGCAAGGTTAGGAATCAGCCCCAGCATTTT. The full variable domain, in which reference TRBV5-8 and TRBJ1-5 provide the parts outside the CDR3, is EAGVTQSPTHLIKTRGQQATLRCSPISGHTSVYWYQQALGLGLQFLLWYDEGEERNRGNFPPRFSGRQFPNYSSELNVNALELEDSALYLCASSLAGGKVRNQPQHFGDGTRLSIL.